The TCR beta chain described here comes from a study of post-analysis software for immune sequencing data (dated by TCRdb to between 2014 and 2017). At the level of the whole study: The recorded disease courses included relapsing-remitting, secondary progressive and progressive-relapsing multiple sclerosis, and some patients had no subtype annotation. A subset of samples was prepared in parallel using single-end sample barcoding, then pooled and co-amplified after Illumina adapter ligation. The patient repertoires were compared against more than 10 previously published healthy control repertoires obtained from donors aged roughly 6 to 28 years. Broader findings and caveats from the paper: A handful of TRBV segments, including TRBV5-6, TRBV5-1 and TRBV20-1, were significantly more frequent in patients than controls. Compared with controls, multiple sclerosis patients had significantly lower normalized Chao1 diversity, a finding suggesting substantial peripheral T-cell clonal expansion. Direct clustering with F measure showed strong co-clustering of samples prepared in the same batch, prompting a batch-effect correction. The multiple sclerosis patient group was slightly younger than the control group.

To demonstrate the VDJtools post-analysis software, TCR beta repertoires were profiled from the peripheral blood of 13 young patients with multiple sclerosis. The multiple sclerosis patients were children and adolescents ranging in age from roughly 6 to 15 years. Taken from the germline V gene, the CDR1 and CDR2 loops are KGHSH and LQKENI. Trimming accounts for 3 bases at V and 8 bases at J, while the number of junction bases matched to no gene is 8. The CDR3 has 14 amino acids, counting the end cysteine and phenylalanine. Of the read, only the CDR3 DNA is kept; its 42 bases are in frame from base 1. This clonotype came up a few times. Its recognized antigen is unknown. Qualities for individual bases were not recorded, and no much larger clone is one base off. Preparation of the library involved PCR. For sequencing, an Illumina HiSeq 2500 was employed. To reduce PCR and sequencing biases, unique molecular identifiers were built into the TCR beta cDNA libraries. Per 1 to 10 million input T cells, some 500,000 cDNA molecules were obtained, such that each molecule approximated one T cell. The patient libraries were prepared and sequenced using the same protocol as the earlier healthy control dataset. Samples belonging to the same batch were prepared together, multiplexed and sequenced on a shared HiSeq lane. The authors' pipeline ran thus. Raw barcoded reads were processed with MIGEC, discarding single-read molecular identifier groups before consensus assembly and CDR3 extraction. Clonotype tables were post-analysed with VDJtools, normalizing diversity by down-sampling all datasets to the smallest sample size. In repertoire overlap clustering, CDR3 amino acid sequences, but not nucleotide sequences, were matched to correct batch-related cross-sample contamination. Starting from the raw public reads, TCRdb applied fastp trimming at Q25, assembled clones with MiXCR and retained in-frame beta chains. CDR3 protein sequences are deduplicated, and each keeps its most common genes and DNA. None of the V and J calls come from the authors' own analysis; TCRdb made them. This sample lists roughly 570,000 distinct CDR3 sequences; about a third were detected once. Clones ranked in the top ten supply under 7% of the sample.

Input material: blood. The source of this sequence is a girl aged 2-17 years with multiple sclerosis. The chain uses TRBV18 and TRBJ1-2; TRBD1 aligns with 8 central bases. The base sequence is TGTGCCAGCTCACCGGGGGACAGGAGAGTCGGCTACACCTTC. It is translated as CASSPGDRRVGYTF.